The text below deals with one T cell receptor (beta chain). Its antigen is unknown. The sample originates from a study of OX40 agonist ivuxolimab in advanced cancers. Study-wide points: Several nonresponders also turned out to have low normalized T-cell clonal expansion.

The CDR3 spans 13 residues. The J segment lost 1 base and the V segment lost 5 bases, leaving 3 bases of the junction unmatched. The germline CDR1 and CDR2 sequences are SQVTM and ANQGSEA. Only in-frame clones appear in the TCRdb table, and some are missing; sequencing was by immunoSEQ multiplex PCR. The data hold approximately 31,000 clones, with about 90% observed a single time. The sequenced sample was CD4+ or CD8+ T cells sorted from blood, obtained in a trial of the OX40 agonist ivuxolimab. This receptor was obtained from an adult with an advanced solid tumor such as melanoma, head and neck, liver or kidney cancer. V gene TRBV29-1 combines with J gene TRBJ1-1, with 8 bases matching TRBD1. The CDR3 bases are TGCAGCGTTTGGGACAGGACGAACACTGAAGCTTTCTTT. Residues: CSVWDRTNTEAFF.